Listed here are 23 T cell receptor beta chains from one sample, sequenced in a study of blood T cell repertoires in COVID-19 (dated by TCRdb to between 2020 and 2021). Library generation was performed with the immunoSEQ multiplex PCR assay. This immuneACCESS table, as held by TCRdb, lists in-frame sequences with V and J called but not all clones. Of the missing ones, under half trace to an unresolved V gene in checked studies; the others have no known cause. For this sample the table gives 250,000 to 300,000 clones, of which 80% to 90% were detected only once. Under 2.5% of the sample is held by the ten biggest clonotypes. Sequencing was carried out using PBMCs or T cells enriched from blood (not recorded which). These receptors all stem from a woman in her 50s who had recovered from COVID-19.

The rearrangement joins TRBV10-3 to TRBJ1-5; D is undetermined. Trimming removed 2 bases at V and 5 bases at J, with 19 bases between. This CDR3 has 17 amino acids. Germline V gives CDR1 ENHRY, CDR2 SYGVKD. CDR3 nucleotide sequence: TGTGCCATCAGTGAGGGTAAGGTGATCGGGGAATATCAGCCCCAGCATTTT. Translating gives CAISEGKVIGEYQPQHF.

This clone has more than one count but fewer than ten. V gene TRBV10-3 combines with J gene TRBJ2-7; perhaps TRBD1 as D (6 bases). Germline V gene lookup returns CDR1 ENHRY and CDR2 SYGVKD. Trimming pared 0 bases from V and 12 bases from J, leaving 18 bases between. The CDR3 runs to 14 residues. The CDR3 reads CAISESAQQGRVYF. CDR3 DNA sequence: TGTGCCATCAGTGAGTCGGCCCAACAGGGAAGAGTGTACTTC.

The chain carries TRBV29-1 and TRBJ2-7, with TRBD2 matching over 9 bases. CDR1 is SQVTM and CDR2 is ANQGSEA in the germline V gene. The CDR3 loop spans 14 amino acids. V shed 6 bases and J 0 bases; nucleotides not matched to a gene: 6. CDR3 loop: CSVVAGDYSYEQYF. The CDR3 DNA follows: TGCAGCGTGGTAGCGGGAGATTACTCCTACGAGCAGTACTTC.

V is TRBV27 and J is TRBJ2-6; D not resolved. Trimming shortened V by 3 bases and J by 1 base, and 4 bases separated the two germline ends. The V gene's germline CDR1 is MNHEY and CDR2 SMNVEV (reference sequence). This CDR3 has 14 residues. CDR3 in amino acids: CASSFLSGANVLTF. In DNA, the CDR3 is TGTGCCAGCAGTTTCCTGTCTGGGGCCAACGTCCTGACTTTC.

This chain connects TRBV11-2 to TRBJ2-5; 12 positions match TRBD2. CDR3 size: 17 residues. Losses at the gene ends were 1 base for V and 5 bases for J; bases not matched to a gene: 8. Germline CDR1 SGHAT, CDR2 FQNNGV. The CDR3 DNA sequence: TGTGCCAGCAGCTTAGGTCCGACTAGCGGGAGTAGGGAGACCCAGTACTTC. This translates into CASSLGPTSGSRETQYF. The variable domain in full, with the rest retrieved from reference TRBV11-2 and TRBJ2-5, is EAGVAQSPRYKIIEKRQSVAFWCNPISGHATLYWYQQILGQGPKLLIQFQNNGVVDDSQLPKDRFSAERLKGVDSTLKIQPAKLEDSAVYLCASSLGPTSGSRETQYFGPGTRLLVL.

This chain uses TRBV7-8 with TRBJ2-5; D is perhaps TRBD2 (6 bases). Trimming left V 3 bases short and J 4 bases short, with 15 bases between. From germline, CDR1 is SGHVS and CDR2 FQNEAQ. The length of the CDR3 is 15 residues. The CDR3 is CASSFGSHGGETQYF. In DNA form, the CDR3 reads TGTGCCAGCAGCTTCGGGAGCCATGGAGGAGAGACCCAGTACTTC.

This clone has a handful of counts. The chain combines TRBV15 with TRBJ1-1, with D possibly matching TRBD1 (6 bases). The CDR3 contains 15 residues. CDR1 and CDR2 (germline): LNHNV, YYDKDF (reference sequence). V was cut by 3 bases and J by 1 base, with 12 bases left in between. The CDR3 loop is CATSRDSWGNTEAFF. The CDR3 coding sequence is TGTGCCACCAGCAGGGACAGTTGGGGGAACACTGAAGCTTTCTTT.

The chain joins TRBV5-1 to TRBJ2-7, with 7 bases aligning to TRBD1. Germline V gene sequence: CDR1 SGHRS, CDR2 YFSETQ. V shed 1 base, J shed 2 bases, and the junction held 9 bases outside the gene matches. This CDR3 has 16 amino acids. The CDR3 nucleotides read TGCGCCAGCAGCTTGCTTTCAAGGGACAGCGCCTACGAGCAGTACTTC. Its protein product is CASSLLSRDSAYEQYF. Full variable domain (missing parts from reference TRBV5-1 and TRBJ2-7): KAGVTQTPRYLIKTRGQQVTLSCSPISGHRSVSWYQQTPGQGLQFLFEYFSETQRNKGNFPGRFSGRQFSNSRSEMNVSTLELGDSALYLCASSLLSRDSAYEQYFGPGTRLTVT.

The V and J genes are TRBV14 and TRBJ2-2, with D hard to call. The CDR3 totals 11 residues. V lost 5 bases, J lost 7 bases, and 5 bases lay in between. Germline V CDR1 and CDR2: SGHDN, FVKESK. The DNA for the CDR3 is TGTGCCAGCAGCAGAGTCGGGGAGCTGTTTTTT. Its translation is CASSRVGELFF.

The chain joins TRBV15 to TRBJ2-7, with 8 nucleotides matching TRBD1. The length of the CDR3 is 14 residues. Trimming at V came to 6 bases and at J to 0 bases, leaving 4 bases not matched to a gene. CDR1 and CDR2 from the germline V gene are LNHNV and YYDKDF (reference sequence). The CDR3 DNA is TGTGCCACCAGGAGGACAGGGAGCTCCTACGAGCAGTACTTC. It encodes CATRRTGSSYEQYF.

The chain employs TRBV18 and TRBJ1-1, with D hard to call. The CDR3 contains 11 residues. Between the trimmed V and J ends, which lost 6 bases and 7 bases, there was a span of 9 bases. The germline CDR1 and CDR2 sequences are KGHSH and LQKENI. In nucleotides, the CDR3 is TGTGCCAGCTCCCGCCGGGATGAAGCTTTCTTT. Encoded protein: CASSRRDEAFF.

The rearrangement uses TRBV27 and TRBJ2-7; D gene ambiguous. The CDR3 is 14 residues long. Germline V lookup: CDR1 MNHEY, CDR2 SMNVEV (reference sequence). Trimming pared 3 bases from V and 4 bases from J, leaving 13 bases between. The DNA for the CDR3 is TGTGCCAGCAGTTTGCGTTTGCGAGATTACGAGCAGTACTTC. Encoded protein: CASSLRLRDYEQYF.

The chain carries TRBV28 and TRBJ2-3; the D gene is possibly TRBD2 (5 bases). Germline lookup yields CDR1 MDHEN and CDR2 SYDVKM. The ends were cut back, 8 bases at V and 2 bases at J, with 8 bases in the middle. The CDR3 covers 12 residues. Here the CDR3 reads CASGESTDTQYF. CDR3 sequence (DNA): TGTGCCAGCGGGGAGTCCACAGATACGCAGTATTTT. Full variable domain (missing parts from reference TRBV28 and TRBJ2-3): DVKVTQSSRYLVKRTGEKVFLECVQDMDHENMFWYRQDPGLGLRLIYFSYDVKMKEKGDIPEGYSVSREKKERFSLILESASTNQTSMYLCASGESTDTQYFGPGTRLTVL.

The chain has TRBV5-1 and TRBJ2-7; 10 nucleotides match TRBD1. After removal of 1 base from V and 1 base from J, the junction contained 2 bases not matched to a gene. This CDR3 contains 15 residues. In germline, CDR1 is SGHRS, CDR2 YFSETQ. The CDR3 protein is CASSLRTGGSYEQYF. The DNA for the CDR3 is TGCGCCAGCAGCTTGAGGACAGGGGGGTCCTACGAGCAGTACTTC.

This chain uses TRBV2 with TRBJ2-3, with 9 bases identical to TRBD1. This CDR3 contains 14 residues. Germline V lookup: CDR1 SNHLY, CDR2 FYNNEI. With V trimmed by 5 bases and J by 5 bases, 5 bases remained unmatched. CDR3: CASSSQGAGDTQYF. CDR3 nucleotides: TGTGCCAGCAGTTCACAGGGGGCAGGAGATACGCAGTATTTT.

The count of this clone is one. V is TRBV28 and J is TRBJ2-7; 9 nucleotides line up with TRBD2. After removal of 11 bases from V and 4 bases from J, the junction contained 9 bases not matched to a gene. The CDR3 covers 13 residues. Looked up from germline, CDR1 is MDHEN and CDR2 is SYDVKM. The CDR3 region is CAAGGGRIYEQYF. CDR3 in DNA: TGTGCCGCGGGAGGGGGAAGGATATACGAGCAGTACTTC.

This rearrangement joins TRBV2 to TRBJ1-2; 11 bases align to TRBD1. V lost 3 bases to trimming and J lost 8 bases; unmatched junction nucleotides: 8. The CDR3 runs to 15 residues. Per the germline V gene, CDR1 is SNHLY and CDR2 is FYNNEI. CDR3 residues: CASSELGQGARGYTF. For the CDR3, the DNA is TGTGCCAGCAGTGAGTTAGGACAGGGGGCCCGGGGCTACACCTTC.

This sequence joins TRBV11-3 and TRBJ1-1, with TRBD1 identical over 7 bases. This CDR3 is 15 amino acids long. The ends lost 3 bases at V and 5 bases at J; junction bases unmatched: 9. Germline V gene lookup returns CDR1 SGHNT and CDR2 YENEEA. CDR3 region: CASSFTGAKWTEAFF. CDR3 in DNA: TGTGCCAGCAGCTTTACAGGGGCGAAGTGGACTGAAGCTTTCTTT.

The rearrangement joins TRBV13 to TRBJ2-5, with a weak D call TRBD2 (5 bases). Trimming pared 1 base from V and 5 bases from J, leaving 17 bases between. Germline loops: CDR1 PRHDT, CDR2 FYEKMQ (reference sequence). CDR3 length: 16 residues. This CDR3 reads CASSLVSLMRAETQYF. The CDR3 region has the DNA TGTGCCAGCAGCTTAGTTTCTCTTATGAGGGCGGAGACCCAGTACTTC.

This clone was seen a few times. The chain links TRBV11-2 to TRBJ1-1; tentative D call: TRBD1 (5 bases). Trimming shortened V by 1 base and J by 3 bases, and 12 bases separated the two germline ends. CDR1 SGHAT and CDR2 FQNNGV come from the germline V gene. The length of the CDR3 is 15 residues. This chain's CDR3 is CASSLVRVEDTEAFF. As DNA, the CDR3 is TGTGCCAGCAGCTTAGTCAGGGTGGAAGACACTGAAGCTTTCTTT.

The chain combines TRBV27 with TRBJ1-2, with a tentative D call TRBD1 (6 bases). Trimming left V 4 bases short and J 8 bases short, with 17 bases between. This CDR3 is 14 amino acids long. Germline CDR1 MNHEY, CDR2 SMNVEV (reference sequence). CDR3 residues: CASSYRQASGGYTF. For the CDR3, the DNA is TGTGCCAGCAGTTACCGACAGGCTTCGGGGGGCTACACCTTC.

This chain uses TRBV6-5 with TRBJ2-1; a possible D gene is TRBD2 (6 bases). CDR3 length equals 15 residues. Germline CDR1 and CDR2: MNHEY and SVGAGI. With 0 bases removed from V and 6 bases from J, the gap between germline ends came to 12 bases. The CDR3 is CASSYSATSGNEQFF. In nucleotides, the CDR3 is TGTGCCAGCAGTTACTCCGCGACTAGTGGCAATGAGCAGTTCTTC.

V and J are TRBV18 and TRBJ1-2; 7 bases agree with TRBD1. The germline gives CDR1 KGHSH, CDR2 LQKENI. J gave up 0 bases and V 3 bases, and 10 bases lay outside the gene matches. The CDR3 has 17 residues. The CDR3 loop reads CASSPLVGQASNYGYTF. The CDR3 bases are TGTGCCAGCTCACCCTTGGTCGGACAGGCCTCTAACTATGGCTACACCTTC.